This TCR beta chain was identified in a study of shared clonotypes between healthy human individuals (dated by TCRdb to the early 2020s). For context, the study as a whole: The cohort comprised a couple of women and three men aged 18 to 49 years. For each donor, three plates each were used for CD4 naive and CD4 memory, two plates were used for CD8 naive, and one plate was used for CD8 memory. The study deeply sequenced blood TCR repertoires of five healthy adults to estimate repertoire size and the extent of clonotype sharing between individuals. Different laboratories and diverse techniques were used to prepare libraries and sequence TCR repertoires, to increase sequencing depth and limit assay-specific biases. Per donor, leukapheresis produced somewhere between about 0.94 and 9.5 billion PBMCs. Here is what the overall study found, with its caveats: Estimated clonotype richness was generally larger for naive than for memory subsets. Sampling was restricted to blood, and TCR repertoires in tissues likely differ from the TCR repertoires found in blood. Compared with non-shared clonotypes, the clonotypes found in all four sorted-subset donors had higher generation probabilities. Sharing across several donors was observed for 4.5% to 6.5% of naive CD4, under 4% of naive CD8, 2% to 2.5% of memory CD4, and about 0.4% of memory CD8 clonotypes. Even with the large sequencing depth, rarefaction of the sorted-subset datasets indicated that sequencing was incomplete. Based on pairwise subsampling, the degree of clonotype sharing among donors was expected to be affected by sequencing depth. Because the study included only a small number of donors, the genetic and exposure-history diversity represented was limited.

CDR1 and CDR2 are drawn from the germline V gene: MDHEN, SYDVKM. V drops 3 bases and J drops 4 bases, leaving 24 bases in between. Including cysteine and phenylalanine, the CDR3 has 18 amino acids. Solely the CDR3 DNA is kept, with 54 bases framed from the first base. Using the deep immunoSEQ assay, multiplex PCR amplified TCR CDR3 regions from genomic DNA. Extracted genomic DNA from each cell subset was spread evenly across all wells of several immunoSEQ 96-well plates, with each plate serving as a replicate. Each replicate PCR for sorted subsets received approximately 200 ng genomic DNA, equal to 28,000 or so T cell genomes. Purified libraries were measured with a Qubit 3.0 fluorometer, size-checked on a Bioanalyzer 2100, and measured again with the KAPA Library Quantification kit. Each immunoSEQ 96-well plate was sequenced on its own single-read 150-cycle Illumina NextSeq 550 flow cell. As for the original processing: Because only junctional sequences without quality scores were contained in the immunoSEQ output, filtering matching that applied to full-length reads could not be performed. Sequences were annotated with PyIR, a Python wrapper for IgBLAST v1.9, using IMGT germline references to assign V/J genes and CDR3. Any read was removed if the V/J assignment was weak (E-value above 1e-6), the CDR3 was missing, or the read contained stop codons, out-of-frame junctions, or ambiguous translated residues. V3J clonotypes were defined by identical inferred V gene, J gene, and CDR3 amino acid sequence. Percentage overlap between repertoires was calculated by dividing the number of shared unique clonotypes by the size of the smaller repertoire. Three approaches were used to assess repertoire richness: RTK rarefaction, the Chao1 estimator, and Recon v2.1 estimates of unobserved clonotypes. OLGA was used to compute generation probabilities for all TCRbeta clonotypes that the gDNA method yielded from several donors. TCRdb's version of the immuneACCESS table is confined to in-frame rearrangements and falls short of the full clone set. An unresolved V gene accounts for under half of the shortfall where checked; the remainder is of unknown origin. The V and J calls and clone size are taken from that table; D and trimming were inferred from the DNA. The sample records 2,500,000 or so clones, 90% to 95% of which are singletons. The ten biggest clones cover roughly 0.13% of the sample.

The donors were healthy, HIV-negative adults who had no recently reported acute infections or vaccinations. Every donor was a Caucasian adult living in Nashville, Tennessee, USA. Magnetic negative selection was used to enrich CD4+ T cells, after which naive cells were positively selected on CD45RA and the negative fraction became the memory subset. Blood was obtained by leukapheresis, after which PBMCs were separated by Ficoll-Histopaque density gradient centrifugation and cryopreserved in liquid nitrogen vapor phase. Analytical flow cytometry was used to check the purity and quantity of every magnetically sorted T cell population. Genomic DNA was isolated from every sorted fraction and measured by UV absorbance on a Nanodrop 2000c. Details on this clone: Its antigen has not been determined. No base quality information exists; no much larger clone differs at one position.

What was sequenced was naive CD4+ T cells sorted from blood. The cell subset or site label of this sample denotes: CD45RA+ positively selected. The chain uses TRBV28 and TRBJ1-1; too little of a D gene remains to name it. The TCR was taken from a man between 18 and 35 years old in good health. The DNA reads TGTGCCAGCAGTTTTGGGGTGGCAGCAGCCCGGTGGAGCACTGAAGCTTTCTTT. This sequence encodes CASSFGVAAARWSTEAFF.